These 26 T cell receptor beta chains share one sample of origin, sequenced in a study of shared clonotypes between healthy human individuals. The method was immunoSEQ multiplex PCR; TCRdb's version includes in-frame clones alone and lacks a portion of them. The table includes millions of clones, over 85% detected once. Input material: naive CD4+ T cells sorted from blood. Documented subset: CD45RA+ positively selected. These receptor sequences come from a man between 18 and 29 years old in good health.

Regarding this clone: Additional DNA sequences in this sample encode the identical CDR3. The chain has TRBV30 and TRBJ1-1; D is ambiguous. Germline V gene lookup returns CDR1 GTSNPN and CDR2 SVGIG (reference sequence). The CDR3 runs to 13 residues. Trimming removed 2 bases at V and 0 bases at J, with 7 bases between. The CDR3 here is CAWSRSLNTEAFF. The DNA of the CDR3 is TGTGCCTGGAGTAGGTCCTTGAACACTGAAGCTTTCTTT.

The chain combines TRBV5-5 with TRBJ1-4, with 7 bases identical to TRBD1. In germline, CDR1 is SGHKS, CDR2 YYEKEE (reference sequence). Trimming removed 0 bases from V and 8 bases from J; junction bases left unmatched: 7. This CDR3 has 15 residues. CDR3 nucleotides: TGTGCCAGCAGCTTGGTAATGGCAGGGGGAGAAAAACTGTTTTTT. Amino acids: CASSLVMAGGEKLFF.

The table lists this clone with a count of one. In DNA form, the CDR3 reads TGTGCCAGCAGTGACAGGACTAACTATGGCTACACCTTC. This translates into CASSDRTNYGYTF. This chain connects TRBV28 to TRBJ1-2; possibly TRBD1 for D (6 bases). The CDR3 consists of 13 residues. Germline-derived CDR1 and CDR2 are MDHEN and SYDVKM. V dropped 5 bases and J dropped 0 bases, with 7 bases sitting between them.

The chain combines TRBV5-4 with TRBJ2-5; 10 nucleotides match TRBD2. The germline V gene has CDR1 SGHNT and CDR2 YYREEE (reference sequence). CDR3 size: 15 residues. Trimming removed 4 bases from V and 4 bases from J; junction bases left unmatched: 7. DNA of the CDR3: TGTGCCAGCAGCAACCCGGGACTAGCGACAGAGACCCAGTACTTC. This translates into CASSNPGLATETQYF. Together with reference TRBV5-4 and TRBJ2-5, the CDR3 gives the full variable domain: ETGVTQSPTHLIKTRGQQVTLRCSSQSGHNTVSWYQQALGQGPQFIFQYYREEENGRGNFPPRFSGLQFPNYSSELNVNALELDDSALYLCASSNPGLATETQYFGPGTRLLVL.

The J gene is TRBJ2-1, the V gene TRBV11-3; 10 nucleotides match TRBD2. This CDR3 spans 14 amino acids. Germline V gene lookup returns CDR1 SGHNT and CDR2 YENEEA. J lost 6 bases, V lost 5 bases, and 4 bases had no gene match. The CDR3 sequence is CASSPGLASNEQFF. The CDR3 DNA reads as TGTGCCAGCAGCCCGGGACTAGCGTCCAATGAGCAGTTCTTC. The full variable domain, rest sourced from reference TRBV11-3 and TRBJ2-1, is EAGVVQSPRYKIIEKKQPVAFWCNPISGHNTLYWYLQNLGQGPELLIRYENEEAVDDSQLPKDRFSAERLKGVDSTLKIQPAELGDSAVYLCASSPGLASNEQFFGPGTRLTVL.

J is TRBJ2-7 and V is TRBV4-3, with TRBD2 identical over 11 bases. The germline gives CDR1 LGHNA, CDR2 YSLEER. The junction had 5 bases not matched to a gene; V was cut back by 2 bases and J by 5 bases. This CDR3 region has 15 residues. The CDR3 sequence: CASSQLGTSGDEQYF. CDR3 nucleotides: TGCGCCAGCAGCCAACTGGGGACTAGCGGCGACGAGCAGTACTTC.

The rearrangement links TRBV27 to TRBJ2-7; D remains unclear. Germline CDR1 and CDR2: MNHEY and SMNVEV (reference sequence). CDR3 length: 16 amino acids. V lost 6 bases to trimming and J lost 0 bases, with 18 bases between them. CDR3 coding DNA: TGTGCCAGCAGCCCTTTTCTCGGGTCAGCCTCCTACGAGCAGTACTTC. The encoded protein is CASSPFLGSASYEQYF.

The rearrangement joins TRBV10-3 to TRBJ2-2; D is perhaps TRBD2 (5 bases). CDR3 length: 16 amino acids. The V gene's germline CDR1 is ENHRY and CDR2 SYGVKD. Trimming removed 0 bases from V and 3 bases from J, with 11 bases in between. This CDR3 is CAISESIKGDTGELFF. The CDR3 nucleotides are TGTGCCATCAGTGAGTCGATTAAGGGAGACACCGGGGAGCTGTTTTTT.

This clone showed up just a few times. The rearrangement joins TRBV7-2 to TRBJ1-6, with 7 bases fitting TRBD1. Germline values: CDR1 SGHTA, CDR2 FQGNSA. Germline trimming cut 5 bases from V and 10 bases from J; bases unmatched to any gene: 11. CDR3 size: 15 residues. The CDR3, as DNA: TGTGCCAGCAGCGTACCCTCAGGGGGGGGATCACCCCTCCACTTT. Protein: CASSVPSGGGSPLHF.

V usage is TRBV18 and J usage is TRBJ1-1; tentatively, D is TRBD1 (5 bases). CDR1 is KGHSH and CDR2 is LQKENI in the germline V gene. The CDR3 is 13 residues long. V was trimmed by 8 bases and J by 0 bases, leaving 10 bases between them. The CDR3 nucleotides are TGTGCCAGCCGGGACGGCCTGAACACTGAAGCTTTCTTT. This gives the protein CASRDGLNTEAFF.

This rearrangement joins TRBV2 to TRBJ1-2, with no clear D. The CDR3 extends over 15 amino acids. In germline, CDR1 is SNHLY, CDR2 FYNNEI. V lost 1 base to trimming and J lost 0 bases, with 9 bases between them. The CDR3 bases are TGTGCCAGCAGTGAAGAGCAGGTCGCTAACTATGGCTACACCTTC. This gives the protein CASSEEQVANYGYTF. Full variable domain (rest looked up from reference TRBV2 and TRBJ1-2): EPEVTQTPSHQVTQMGQEVILRCVPISNHLYFYWYRQILGQKVEFLVSFYNNEISEKSEIFDDQFSVERPDGSNFTLKIRSTKLEDSAMYFCASSEEQVANYGYTFGSGTRLTVV.

This clone was seen more than once but under ten times. This chain uses TRBV6-5 with TRBJ1-1; D gene unclear. The CDR3 totals 13 residues. V was trimmed by 4 bases and J by 2 bases, leaving 8 bases between them. The V gene's germline CDR1 is MNHEY and CDR2 SVGAGI. The CDR3 DNA reads TGTGCCAGCAGTTTTTCAAGCAACACTGAAGCTTTCTTT. This translates into CASSFSSNTEAFF.

In its sample, this clone was seen once. In the same sample, other DNA sequences code for this CDR3. J is TRBJ2-2 and V is TRBV5-1; 7 nucleotides match TRBD1. Germline V CDR1 and CDR2: SGHRS, YFSETQ. The CDR3 consists of 14 residues. Losses at the gene ends were 3 bases for V and 3 bases for J; bases not matched to a gene: 2. CDR3 nucleotide sequence: TGCGCCAGCAGCTCCACAGGGGACACCGGGGAGCTGTTTTTT. Encoded protein: CASSSTGDTGELFF.

J is TRBJ1-3 and V is TRBV29-1, with 7 bases lining up with TRBD1. Germline CDR1 SQVTM, CDR2 ANQGSEA. This CDR3 spans 12 amino acids. The J segment lost 4 bases and the V segment lost 7 bases, leaving 4 bases of the junction unmatched. DNA of the CDR3: TGCAGCGCTCGACAGGGCGGAAACACCATATATTTT. This codes for CSARQGGNTIYF.

The chain combines TRBV7-8 with TRBJ2-5, with TRBD2 matching over 10 bases. Germline loops: CDR1 SGHVS, CDR2 FQNEAQ. V was clipped by 1 base and J by 2 bases; unmatched bases: 7. CDR3 length equals 17 residues. The CDR3 DNA reads TGTGCCAGCAGCTTAGGCCGTGGAGCGGGGGGGCAAGAGACCCAGTACTTC. This translates into CASSLGRGAGGQETQYF.

The chain combines TRBV5-6 with TRBJ2-6, with unresolved D. This CDR3 spans 15 amino acids. Germline-derived CDR1 and CDR2 are SGHDT and YYEEEE. V was shortened by 4 bases and J by 4 bases, with 12 bases between the two germline ends. The CDR3 nucleotides read TGTGCCAGCAGCACGATACTCTCCGGGGCCAACGTCCTGACTTTC. It translates to CASSTILSGANVLTF.

The chain carries TRBV14 and TRBJ1-4; no reliable D call. Germline values: CDR1 SGHDN, CDR2 FVKESK. V was trimmed by 4 bases and J by 7 bases, leaving 10 bases between them. The CDR3 consists of 13 residues. The CDR3 nucleotides are TGTGCCAGCAGCCGGTTTGGTCGTGAAAAACTGTTTTTT. Its protein product is CASSRFGREKLFF.

The chain links TRBV30 to TRBJ1-2; no clear D. Trimming left V 0 bases short and J 4 bases short, with 12 bases between. The V gene's germline CDR1 is GTSNPN and CDR2 SVGIG (reference sequence). CDR3 length: 14 residues. In nucleotides, the CDR3 is TGTGCCTGGAGTGTAATAACGGCAGCCTATGGCTACACCTTC. The encoded protein is CAWSVITAAYGYTF. The whole variable domain, filled in from reference TRBV30 and TRBJ1-2, reads SQTIHQWPATLVQPVGSPLSLECTVEGTSNPNLYWYRQAAGRGLQLLFYSVGIGQISSEVPQNLSASRPQDRQFILSSKKLLLSDSGFYLCAWSVITAAYGYTFGSGTRLTVV.

The chain joins TRBV7-2 to TRBJ2-3, with D maybe TRBD2 (5 bases). CDR3 length: 17 amino acids. Per germline, CDR1 SGHTA and CDR2 FQGNSA. V was shortened by 1 base and J by 1 base, with 15 bases between the two germline ends. CDR3 nucleotides: TGTGCCAGCAGCTTAGTTCTAGCCTTACTAGGCACAGATACGCAGTATTTT. This gives the protein CASSLVLALLGTDTQYF. The variable domain in full, with the rest retrieved from reference TRBV7-2 and TRBJ2-3, is GAGVSQSPSNKVTEKGKDVELRCDPISGHTALYWYRQSLGQGLEFLIYFQGNSAPDKSGLPSDRFSAERTGGSVSTLTIQRTQQEDSAVYLCASSLVLALLGTDTQYFGPGTRLTVL.

This clone was found once. The V and J genes are TRBV11-2 and TRBJ2-3; a possible D gene is TRBD2 (5 bases). Deletions cut 1 base from V and 9 bases from J, with 20 bases between. CDR3 length: 16 residues. Germline V gene data show CDR1 as SGHAT and CDR2 as FQNNGV. This chain's CDR3 is CASSLGGVGLLNTQYF. The CDR3 DNA reads as TGTGCCAGCAGCTTAGGTGGGGTAGGACTGCTCAACACGCAGTATTTT.

This clone was found once. The chain combines TRBV6-1 with TRBJ2-7, with 10 bases identical to TRBD1. V shed 3 bases and J 3 bases; nucleotides not matched to a gene: 8. The CDR3 runs to 16 residues. From germline, CDR1 is MNHNS and CDR2 SASEGT. CDR3: CASSDTGQGIVYEQYF. The CDR3 nucleotides read TGTGCCAGCAGTGATACGGGACAGGGGATCGTCTACGAGCAGTACTTC.

V is TRBV6-6 and J is TRBJ2-7; TRBD2 might be the D (7 bases). From germline, CDR1 is MNHNY and CDR2 SVGAGI (reference sequence). The length of the CDR3 is 14 residues. V shed 3 bases and J shed 3 bases, with 12 bases lying between them. CDR3 coding DNA: TGTGCCAGCAGTTATGCGGGGGCAGACTACGAGCAGTACTTC. It encodes CASSYAGADYEQYF.

The gene calls are TRBV15 and TRBJ1-2; 7 positions match TRBD1. With 1 base clipped from V and 3 bases from J, the junction kept 5 bases outside the gene matches. The CDR3 runs 15 residues. The germline CDR1 and CDR2 sequences are LNHNV and YYDKDF (reference sequence). The CDR3 here is CATSRGTGTDYGYTF. CDR3 in DNA: TGTGCCACCAGCAGAGGTACCGGGACAGACTATGGCTACACCTTC. The variable domain in full, completed from reference TRBV15 and TRBJ1-2, reads DAMVIQNPRYQVTQFGKPVTLSCSQTLNHNVMYWYQQKSSQAPKLLFHYYDKDFNNEADTPDNFQSRRPNTSFCFLDIRSPGLGDTAMYLCATSRGTGTDYGYTFGSGTRLTVV.

In its sample, this clone was seen a few times. The rearrangement links TRBV2 to TRBJ1-3; D is perhaps TRBD1 (5 bases). The CDR3 consists of 14 residues. CDR1 and CDR2 from the germline V gene are SNHLY and FYNNEI. V was shortened by 4 bases and J by 7 bases, with 14 bases between the two germline ends. The CDR3 DNA is TGTGCCAGCAGTGTAGGAGGGGACGGGAACACCATATATTTT. Its translation: CASSVGGDGNTIYF.

The chain recombines TRBV11-2 with TRBJ2-7; D not certain. Trimming cost V 4 bases and J 6 bases, with 10 bases left between them. The CDR3 has 12 amino acids. The germline V gene encodes CDR1 SGHAT and CDR2 FQNNGV. CDR3 residues: CASSSVSGEQYF. CDR3 in DNA: TGTGCCAGCAGCTCGGTCTCTGGCGAGCAGTACTTC.

The chain couples TRBV13 to TRBJ1-2; 7 bases fit TRBD1. The germline V gene has CDR1 PRHDT and CDR2 FYEKMQ (reference sequence). With 4 bases clipped from V and 6 bases from J, the junction kept 11 bases outside the gene matches. The CDR3 runs to 15 residues. The CDR3: CASSYMDRPANGYTF. The CDR3 DNA sequence: TGTGCCAGCAGCTATATGGACAGGCCAGCAAATGGCTACACCTTC.